This T cell receptor beta chain emerged from a study of tumor-infiltrating lymphocytes in primary liver carcinoma. As regards this clonotype: Because the CDR3 is missing its conserved closing phenylalanine or tryptophan, this is likely a read error.

V was cut by 7 bases and J by 5 bases, with 11 bases left in between. This CDR3 spans 12 amino acids. Per the germline V gene, CDR1 is MNHNS and CDR2 is SASEGT. Germline DNA was also extracted, while the blood RNA originated from unsorted whole blood. Roughly 4 milliliters of peripheral blood were gathered ahead of the operation. Using a constant-region primer together with ProtoScript II reverse transcriptase, TCR beta cDNA was made from approximately 0.55 ug of total RNA. What produced the TCR beta libraries was three nested multiplex PCR rounds using slightly modified ARM-PCR. For approximately 9 cycles apiece, the opening two PCR rounds ran with TRBV1-TRBV30 forward primers and a C-beta reverse primer. MiXCR, applied by TCRdb to the multiplex PCR reads, yields one record per CDR3 protein. The data contain 250,000 to 350,000 distinct CDR3 sequences, nearly 60% of them singletons.

The sequence was obtained from a woman in her twenties or thirties with primary liver carcinoma and hepatitis B virus infection. The sample taken for sequencing was peripheral blood. The chain has TRBV6-1 and TRBJ1-2; D may be TRBD1 (6 bases). CDR3 loop: CASTPDRYGYTL. The CDR3 DNA sequence: TGTGCCAGCACTCCGGACAGATATGGCTACACCCTC.